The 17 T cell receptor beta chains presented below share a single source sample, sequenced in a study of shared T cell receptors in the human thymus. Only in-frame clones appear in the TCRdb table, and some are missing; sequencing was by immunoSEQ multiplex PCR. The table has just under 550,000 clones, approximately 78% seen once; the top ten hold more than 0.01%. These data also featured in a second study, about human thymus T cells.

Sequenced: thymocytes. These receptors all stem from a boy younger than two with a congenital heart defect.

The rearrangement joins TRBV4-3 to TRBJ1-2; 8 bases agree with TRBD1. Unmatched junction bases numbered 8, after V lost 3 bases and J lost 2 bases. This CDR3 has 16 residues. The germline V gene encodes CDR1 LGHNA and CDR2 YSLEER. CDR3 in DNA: TGCGCCAGCAGCCAGGCTCACAGGGGGGAGAACTATGGCTACACCTTC. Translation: CASSQAHRGENYGYTF.

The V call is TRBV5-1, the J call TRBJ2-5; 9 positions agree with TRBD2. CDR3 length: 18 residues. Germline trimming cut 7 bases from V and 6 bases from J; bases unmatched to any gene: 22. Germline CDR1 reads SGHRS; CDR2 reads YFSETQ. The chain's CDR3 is CASGASGRPRSGLKTQYF. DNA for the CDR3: TGCGCCAGCGGCGCAAGCGGGAGGCCTCGTAGTGGGTTAAAGACCCAGTACTTC.

DNA for the CDR3: TGCGCCAGCAGCCATCGAGGCTTCGGGGGAGCCCACGCAATTCATGGTGAGCAGTTCTTC. Its translation is CASSHRGFGGAHAIHGEQFF. The V gene is TRBV4-3, the J gene TRBJ2-1; TRBD2 might be the D (6 bases). The CDR3 has 20 amino acids. Germline V CDR1 and CDR2: LGHNA, YSLEER. V was pared by 3 bases and J by 9 bases, with 33 bases between.

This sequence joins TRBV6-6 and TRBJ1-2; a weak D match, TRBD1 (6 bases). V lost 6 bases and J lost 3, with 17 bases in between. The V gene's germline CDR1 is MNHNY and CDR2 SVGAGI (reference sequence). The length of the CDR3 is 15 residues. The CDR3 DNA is TGTGCCAGCAGCCCCGGGGGGGGCTGGGACTATGGCTACACCTTC. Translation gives CASSPGGGWDYGYTF.

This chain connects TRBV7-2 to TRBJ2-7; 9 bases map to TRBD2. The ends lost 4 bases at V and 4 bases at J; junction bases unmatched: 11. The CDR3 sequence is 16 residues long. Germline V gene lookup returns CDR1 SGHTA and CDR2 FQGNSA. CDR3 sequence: CASSSSGIVPHYEQYF. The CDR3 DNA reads TGTGCCAGCAGCTCTAGCGGGATAGTTCCCCATTACGAGCAGTACTTC.

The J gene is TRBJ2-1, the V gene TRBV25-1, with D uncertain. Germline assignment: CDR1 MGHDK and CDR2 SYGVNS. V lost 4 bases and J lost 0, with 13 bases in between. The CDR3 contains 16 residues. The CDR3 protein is CASSALRFSSYNEQFF. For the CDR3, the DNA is TGTGCCAGCAGTGCTCTGCGCTTTAGCTCCTACAATGAGCAGTTCTTC.

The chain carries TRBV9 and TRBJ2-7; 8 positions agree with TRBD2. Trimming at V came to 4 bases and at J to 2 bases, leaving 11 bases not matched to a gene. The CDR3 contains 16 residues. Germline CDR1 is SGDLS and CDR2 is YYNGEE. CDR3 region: CASSQTGGNVPYEQYF. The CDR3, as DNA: TGTGCCAGCAGCCAGACGGGGGGGAACGTCCCCTACGAGCAGTACTTC.

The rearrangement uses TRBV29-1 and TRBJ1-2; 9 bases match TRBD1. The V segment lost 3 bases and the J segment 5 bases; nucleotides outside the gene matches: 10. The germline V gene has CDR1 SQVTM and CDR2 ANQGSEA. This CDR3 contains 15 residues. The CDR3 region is CSVELGQGLKYGYTF. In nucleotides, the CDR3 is TGCAGCGTTGAGTTGGGACAGGGACTAAAATATGGCTACACCTTC.

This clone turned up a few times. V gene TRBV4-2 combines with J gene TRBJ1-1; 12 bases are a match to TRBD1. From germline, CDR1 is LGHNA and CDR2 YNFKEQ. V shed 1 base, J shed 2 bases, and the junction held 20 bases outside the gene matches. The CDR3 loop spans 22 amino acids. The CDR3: CASSQALPGQGARRRVNTEAFF. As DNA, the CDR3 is TGTGCCAGCAGCCAAGCATTACCGGGACAGGGGGCGCGGAGAAGGGTTAACACTGAAGCTTTCTTT.

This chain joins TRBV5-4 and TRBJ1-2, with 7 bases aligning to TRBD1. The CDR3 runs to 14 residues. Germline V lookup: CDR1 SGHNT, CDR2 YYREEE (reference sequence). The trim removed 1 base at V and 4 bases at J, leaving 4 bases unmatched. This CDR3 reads CASSLFGTAYGYTF. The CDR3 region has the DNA TGTGCCAGCAGCTTGTTCGGGACAGCCTATGGCTACACCTTC.

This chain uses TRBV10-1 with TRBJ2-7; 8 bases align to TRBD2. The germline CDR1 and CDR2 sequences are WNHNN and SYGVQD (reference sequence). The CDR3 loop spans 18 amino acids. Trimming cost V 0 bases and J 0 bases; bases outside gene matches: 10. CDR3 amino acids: CASSESQREKHFSYEQYF. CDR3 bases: TGCGCCAGCAGTGAGTCGCAGCGGGAGAAGCATTTCTCCTACGAGCAGTACTTC.

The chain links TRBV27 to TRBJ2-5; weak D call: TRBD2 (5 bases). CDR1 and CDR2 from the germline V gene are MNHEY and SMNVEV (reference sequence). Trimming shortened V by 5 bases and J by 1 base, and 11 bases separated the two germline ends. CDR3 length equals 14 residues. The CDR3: CASSLGSSQETQYF. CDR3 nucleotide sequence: TGTGCCAGCAGTCTAGGGAGCTCCCAAGAGACCCAGTACTTC.

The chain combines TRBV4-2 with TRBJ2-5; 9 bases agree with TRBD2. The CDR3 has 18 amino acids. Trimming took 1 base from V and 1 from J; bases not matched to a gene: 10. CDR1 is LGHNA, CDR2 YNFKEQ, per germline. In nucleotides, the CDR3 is TGTGCCAGCAGCCAAGGGAGGGGGAGCGGGAGGACCCAAGAGACCCAGTACTTC. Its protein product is CASSQGRGSGRTQETQYF.

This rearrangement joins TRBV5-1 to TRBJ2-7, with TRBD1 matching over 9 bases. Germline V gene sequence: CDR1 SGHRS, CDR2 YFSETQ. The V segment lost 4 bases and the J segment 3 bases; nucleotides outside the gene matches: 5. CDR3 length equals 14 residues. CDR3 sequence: CASSRGTGFYEQYF. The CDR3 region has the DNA TGCGCCAGCAGCCGGGGGACAGGGTTCTACGAGCAGTACTTC.

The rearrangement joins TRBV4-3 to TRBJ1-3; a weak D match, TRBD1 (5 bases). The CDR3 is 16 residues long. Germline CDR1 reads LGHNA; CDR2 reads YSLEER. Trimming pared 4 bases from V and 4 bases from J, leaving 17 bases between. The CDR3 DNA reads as TGCGCCAGCAGCCCAGGGTATATTTCAACAGGAAACACCATATATTTT. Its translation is CASSPGYISTGNTIYF.

This CDR3 is CASSSRQDKAEAFF. The CDR3 DNA reads as TGTGCCAGCAGTTCCCGACAGGATAAGGCTGAAGCTTTCTTT. V and J are TRBV28 and TRBJ1-1; D may be TRBD1 (6 bases). V was pared by 4 bases and J by 6 bases, with 15 bases between. CDR1 and CDR2 from the germline V gene are MDHEN and SYDVKM. This CDR3 has 14 residues. Based on the CDR3 plus reference TRBV28 and TRBJ1-1, the full variable domain is DVKVTQSSRYLVKRTGEKVFLECVQDMDHENMFWYRQDPGLGLRLIYFSYDVKMKEKGDIPEGYSVSREKKERFSLILESASTNQTSMYLCASSSRQDKAEAFFGQGTRLTVV.

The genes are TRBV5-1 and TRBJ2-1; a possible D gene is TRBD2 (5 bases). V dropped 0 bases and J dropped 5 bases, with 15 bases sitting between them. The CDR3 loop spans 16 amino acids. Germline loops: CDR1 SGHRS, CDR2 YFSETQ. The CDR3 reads CASSLVYAGTNNEQFF. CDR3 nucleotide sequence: TGCGCCAGCAGCTTGGTTTACGCGGGCACAAACAATGAGCAGTTCTTC.